This TCR beta chain was observed in a study of T cell repertoires in cytomegalovirus infection (dated by TCRdb to between 2018 and 2021). Looking at the study overall: Alongside well-studied HLA-B-restricted epitopes, the peptide stimulations were aimed at recently identified HLA-C-restricted CMV epitopes, whose presentation resists viral immunomodulation. The HLA type of each donor mattered for the analysis, because public TCR beta signatures pointed to carriage of CMV infection along with the matching HLA type. What the research found in general, with its limitations: In both this cohort and an independent cohort of several hundred donors, the cumulative frequency of public TCR beta family members distinguished carriers of CMV infection plus the relevant HLA type. The ex vivo response was dominated by HLA-C-restricted CMV-specific TCR beta clonotypes, which also provided the single most frequent clonotype in two of eight donors.

Ends trimmed: V by 6 bases, J by 8 bases; bases unmatched to a gene: 9. The germline V gene sets CDR1 to SGHTA and CDR2 to FQGTGA. Spanning cysteine to phenylalanine, the CDR3 consists of 14 amino acids. The DNA shown is the 42-base CDR3, in frame from base 1. This specimen's treatment or condition label, per the study, means: in vitro stimulation with specific CMV peptide epitopes to enrich CMV-specific T cells. These reads were obtained on an Illumina HiSeq 1500. TCRdb reprocessing: public reads trimmed at Q25 with fastp, clones called with MiXCR, in-frame beta chains kept. Merged by CDR3 protein, the rows form single entries marked with the most common genes and DNA. The sample profile shows tens of thousands of distinct CDR3 sequences; about 24% of them were found once. The ten most abundant clones make up 50% of the sample. Comment on this clonotype: The antigen it recognizes is unknown. Nothing much larger sits one base from this clone, and base qualities are not available.

Sequencing was performed on CD8+ T cells from cultured PBMCs, taken from culture after CMV antigen stimulation. This receptor was identified in a human donor in good health (CMV status not recorded). Some clones in this sample may be carry-over from other donors' samples. The rearrangement joined TRBV7-3 to TRBJ1-2, with 10 bases in between that match TRBD1. The nucleotide sequence reads as follows: TGTGCCAGCAGTCCCCGGGACAGGGGCGGGGGCTACACCTTC. Translated, it gives CASSPRDRGGGYTF.